This T cell receptor (beta chain) stems from a study of T cell responses to AZD1222 COVID-19 vaccine. This clone was seen a single time. What it recognizes is unknown. The protocol was immunoSEQ multiplex PCR, while the TCRdb copy is restricted to in-frame clones and leaves out a portion. The profile shows about 42,000 clones, over 80% of them singletons. V shed 3 bases and J 1 base; nucleotides not matched to a gene: 1. CDR1 and CDR2 (germline): MNHNS, SASEGT. The CDR3 is 14 amino acids. Study results and caveats: The number of AZD1222 recipients seropositive at baseline was only five or six. Once two AZD1222 doses were given, Spike-specific TCR breadth and depth went up. Spike regions recognized by vaccine-associated CD4 TCRs spanned the protein, led by 160-218 and 743-854.

The V call is TRBV6-1, the J call TRBJ2-3, with 7 bases identical to TRBD2. Source: peripheral blood, taken 28 days after the second AZD1222 dose. This clonotype was sampled from an adult who received the AZD1222 COVID-19 vaccine. This chain's CDR3 is CASSEAGGTDTQYF. The CDR3 bases are TGTGCCAGCAGTGAGGCGGGGGGCACAGATACGCAGTATTTT.